This TCR beta chain was sequenced during a study of low-dose radiotherapy and immunotherapy resistance in tumors (dated by TCRdb to 2021 to 2024). Study-level background: In Cohort 1, each fraction delivered 0.5 Gy every 2 weeks, and the prescribed total PTV dose was 6.5 Gy. Nivolumab and ipilimumab were both given intravenously, with nivolumab at a 240 mg flat dose every two weeks and ipilimumab at 1 mg/kg every six weeks. Randomization of trial participants into treatment groups was not performed. Eight patients were included in the translational analysis: three from the first dose cohort and the first five from the second dose cohort. Patients in Cohort 2 were given 1 Gy per fraction every two weeks, for a total of 13 Gy across 26 weeks. Cyclophosphamide 200 mg/m2 was administered intravenously every two weeks, one day before each radiation and immunotherapy administration. Starting on cycle 1 day 1, patients took 300 mg of aspirin by mouth once daily for four cycles.

In the case of this clonotype: Its target antigen remains unknown. Base qualities were left out, and no much larger clone turns up one base away.

The CDR3 numbers 18 residues from cysteine through phenylalanine. Here the CDR3 DNA is all that survives: 54 bases in frame from base 1. From the germline V gene, CDR1 is MDHEN and CDR2 is SYDVKM. At the junction V is shortened by 5 bases and J by 1 base, with 18 bases in between. These reads were obtained on an Illumina HiSeq 2500. Superscript III and a set of TRAV- and TRBV-specific primers were used to synthesize first-strand cDNA, so that both TCRalpha and TCRbeta chains were covered. An approximately 19-cycle PCR with Phusion amplified the TCRs, pairing a constant-region primer with the adapter that was attached to the V primers. The MessageAmp II aRNA Amplification Kit was used to amplify the isolated mRNA, with in vitro transcription run for about 15 hours at 37 degrees C. The Dynabeads mRNA DIRECT Purification Kit was used to isolate the mRNA for TCR sequencing. Indexed Illumina adapters were added in a second roughly 25-cycle Phusion PCR, and the resulting products were purified with AMPure XP beads. In the paper's pipeline: Custom Perl scripts were used to pool TCR sequences that encoded the same protein, to remove out-of-frame sequences, and to calculate the abundance of each clonotype. Any TCR sequence supported by only a single read was excluded from analysis. Shannon entropy, Gini index, clonality, richness, and the frequency of TCRs shared between repertoires were included as repertoire metrics. TCRdb trimmed the raw reads at Q25, called clones with MiXCR and kept productive beta chains. Each entry merges the rows of one CDR3 protein and shows their most common DNA and genes. For this entry, the V and J calls and clone size follow TCRdb and not the study's own pipeline. In all, the sample holds 95,000 to 100,000 distinct CDR3 sequences, and roughly 20% of those were seen once. The top ten clonotypes cover approximately 4% of the sample.

The time point tag for this specimen amounts to: after trial treatment. Interpreted using the paper, the treatment or condition label stands for: LDRT plus nivolumab, ipilimumab, low-dose cyclophosphamide and aspirin (RACIN trial). Donors were enrolled in RACIN, a single-arm phase I dose-escalation trial in which nivolumab, ipilimumab, aspirin, low-dose cyclophosphamide and low-dose radiotherapy were combined. To be eligible, a patient needed to have an advanced solid tumor that was TIL-negative. Recombination connected TRBV28 to TRBJ2-6, with an unclear D gene assignment. The TCR was taken from a male donor with prostate cancer. The material sequenced was PBMCs, taken after low-dose radiotherapy plus immunotherapy. In nucleotide form, the sequence is TGTGCCAGCAGTCCCTTCGGTGGGATCCGGTCTGGGGCCAACGTCCTGACTTTC. This sequence encodes CASSPFGGIRSGANVLTF.